This T cell receptor (beta chain) was captured in a study of blood T cell repertoires in COVID-19 (dated by TCRdb to the early 2020s). In the study overall: The collaborator samples originated in the United States, Italy and Spain and spanned the acute and convalescent phases of COVID-19. Where HLA class I and class II types were available, the types were taken from metadata supplied by the sample provider, not from assay-based typing. The repertoires were made available in a free public database intended to serve as a resource for research on the immune response to SARS-CoV-2. The material from the prospective study consisted of cDNA or gDNA derived from T cells, B-cell-depleted T cells, or PBMCs. The dataset comprised deeply sampled blood TCRbeta repertoires from subjects exposed to, actively infected with, or recovered from COVID-19. The samples were drawn from the first 160 participants of the ongoing ImmuneRACE study and from about 1,200 subjects provided by 6 global collaborators. A de-identified subject ID, COVID-19 status, age in years and sex were almost always included in the sample metadata. Study-wide findings and limitations: Clinical and demographic metadata were provided uncurated, with the amount varying by source and participant.

The CDR3 covers 13 residues, taking in both the cysteine and the phenylalanine. Just CDR3 DNA is preserved here, 39 bases in frame from base 1. CDR1 and CDR2, per the germline V gene (reference sequence), are LNHDA and SQIVND. Compared with germline, V lacks 6 bases and J lacks 4 bases; bases without a gene match: 5. As to this clone: Its antigen is currently not known. No much larger clonotype is one base removed from it; base qualities were not supplied.

The collaborating institutions used their own protocols to collect whole blood in K2EDTA tubes. For TCRbeta analysis, collaborator samples were shipped as frozen whole blood, as isolated PBMCs, or as DNA extracted from either sample type. TCRbeta CDR3 regions were amplified from genomic DNA using the immunoSEQ Assay, a bias-controlled multiplex PCR. On the study's bioinformatics: The number of nucleated cells in each sample was estimated from the amplification of reference gene primers within the assay. Sequence reads were collapsed and filtered to measure the absolute abundance of every unique TCRbeta CDR3 rearrangement. For each sample, productive Simpson clonality was calculated by taking the square root of Simpson's diversity index across productive rearrangements. The clones in this table, taken by TCRdb from immuneACCESS, are in-frame only. Not every clone is retained; where verified, under half of the shortfall comes from an unresolved V gene, and the cause of the rest is unknown. The DNA gave D and trimming, while V, J and clone size come from that table. Counted in this sample were roughly 290,000 clones; around 88% of them appeared once. The leading ten clones occupy approximately 0.84% of the sample.

The receptor chain draws on TRBV19 and TRBJ1-2; 7 of the junction bases match TRBD1. The specimen sequenced was peripheral blood. The TCR sequence derives from a young man with acute or convalescent COVID-19. The CDR3 amino acid sequence is: CASSDTGAYGYTF. The DNA sequence is as follows: TGTGCCAGTAGCGATACAGGGGCCTATGGCTACACCTTC.